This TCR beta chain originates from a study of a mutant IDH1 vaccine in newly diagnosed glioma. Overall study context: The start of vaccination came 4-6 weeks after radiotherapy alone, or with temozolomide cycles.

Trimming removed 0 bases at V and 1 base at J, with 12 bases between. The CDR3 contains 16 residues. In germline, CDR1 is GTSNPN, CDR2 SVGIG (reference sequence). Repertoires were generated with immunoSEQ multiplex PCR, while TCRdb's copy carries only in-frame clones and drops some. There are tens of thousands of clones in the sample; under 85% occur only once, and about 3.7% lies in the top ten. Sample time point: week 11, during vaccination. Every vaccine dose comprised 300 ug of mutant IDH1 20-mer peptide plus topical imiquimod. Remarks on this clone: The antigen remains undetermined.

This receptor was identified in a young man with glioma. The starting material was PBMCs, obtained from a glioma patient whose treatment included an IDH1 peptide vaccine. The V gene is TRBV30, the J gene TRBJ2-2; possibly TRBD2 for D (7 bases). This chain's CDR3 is CAWSVRRGQNTGELFF. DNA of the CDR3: TGTGCCTGGAGTGTAAGGCGGGGGCAGAACACCGGGGAGCTGTTTTTT.